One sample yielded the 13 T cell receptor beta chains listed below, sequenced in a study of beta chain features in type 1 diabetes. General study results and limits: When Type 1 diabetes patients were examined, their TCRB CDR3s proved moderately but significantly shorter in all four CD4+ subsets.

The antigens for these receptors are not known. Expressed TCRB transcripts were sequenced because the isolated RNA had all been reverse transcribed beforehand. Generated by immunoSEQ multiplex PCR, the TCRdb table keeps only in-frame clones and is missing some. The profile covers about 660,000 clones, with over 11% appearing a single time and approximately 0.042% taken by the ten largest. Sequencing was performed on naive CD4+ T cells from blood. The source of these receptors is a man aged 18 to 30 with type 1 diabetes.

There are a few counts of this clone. The CDR3: CAWSGDGNRSYEQYF. The CDR3, as DNA: TGTGCCTGGAGTGGGGACGGAAACAGATCCTACGAGCAGTACTTC. The V and J genes are TRBV30 and TRBJ2-7; D might be TRBD1 or TRBD2, each matching 5 bases. CDR1 and CDR2 (germline): GTSNPN, SVGIG (reference sequence). CDR3 length equals 15 residues. The germline V and J ends were trimmed by 1 base and 1 base, with 14 bases remaining between them.

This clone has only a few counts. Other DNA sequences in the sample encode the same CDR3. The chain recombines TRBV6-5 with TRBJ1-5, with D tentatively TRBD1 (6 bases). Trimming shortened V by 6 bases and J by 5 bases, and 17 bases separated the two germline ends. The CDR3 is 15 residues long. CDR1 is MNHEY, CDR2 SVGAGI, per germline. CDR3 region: CASSLNRVGHQPQHF. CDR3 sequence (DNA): TGTGCCAGCAGCCTAAACAGGGTAGGCCATCAGCCCCAGCATTTT.

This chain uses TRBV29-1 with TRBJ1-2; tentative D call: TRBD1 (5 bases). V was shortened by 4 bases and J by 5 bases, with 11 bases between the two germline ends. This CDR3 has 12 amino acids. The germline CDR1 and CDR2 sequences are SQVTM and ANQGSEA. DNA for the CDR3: TGCAGCGTTGCAACGGCAGGGTATGGCTACACCTTC. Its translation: CSVATAGYGYTF.

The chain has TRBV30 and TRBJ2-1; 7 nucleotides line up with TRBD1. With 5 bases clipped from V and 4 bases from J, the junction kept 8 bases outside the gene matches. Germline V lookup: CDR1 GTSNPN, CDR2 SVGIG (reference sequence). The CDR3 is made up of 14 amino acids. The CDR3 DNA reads TGTGCCTGGGACGGGACAGCGAGATACAATGAGCAGTTCTTC. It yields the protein CAWDGTARYNEQFF.

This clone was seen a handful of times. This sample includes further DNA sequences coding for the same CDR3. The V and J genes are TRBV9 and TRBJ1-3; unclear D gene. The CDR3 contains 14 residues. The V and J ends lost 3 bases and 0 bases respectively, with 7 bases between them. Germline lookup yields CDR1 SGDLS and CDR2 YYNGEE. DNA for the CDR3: TGTGCCAGCAGCGAACAGAGCTCTGGAAACACCATATATTTT. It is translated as CASSEQSSGNTIYF.

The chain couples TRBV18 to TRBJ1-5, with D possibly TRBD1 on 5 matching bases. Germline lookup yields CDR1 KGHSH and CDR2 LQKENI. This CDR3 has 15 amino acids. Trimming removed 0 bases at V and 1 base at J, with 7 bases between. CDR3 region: CASSPPGASNQPQHF. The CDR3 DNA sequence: TGTGCCAGCTCACCACCCGGGGCCAGCAATCAGCCCCAGCATTTT.

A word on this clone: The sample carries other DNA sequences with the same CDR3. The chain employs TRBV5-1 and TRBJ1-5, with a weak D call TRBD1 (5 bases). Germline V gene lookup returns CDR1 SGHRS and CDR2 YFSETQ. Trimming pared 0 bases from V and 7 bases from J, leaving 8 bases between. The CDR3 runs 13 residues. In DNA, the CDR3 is TGCGCCAGCAGCTTGGAAGGGGCGCAGCCCCAGCATTTT. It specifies CASSLEGAQPQHF.

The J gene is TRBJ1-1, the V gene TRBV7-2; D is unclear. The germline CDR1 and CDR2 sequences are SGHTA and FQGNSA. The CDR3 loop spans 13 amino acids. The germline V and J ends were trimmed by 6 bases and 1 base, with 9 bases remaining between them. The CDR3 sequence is CASRDGPNTEAFF. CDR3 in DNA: TGTGCCAGCAGGGACGGGCCGAACACTGAAGCTTTCTTT. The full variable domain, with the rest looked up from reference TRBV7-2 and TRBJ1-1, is GAGVSQSPSNKVTEKGKDVELRCDPISGHTALYWYRQSLGQGLEFLIYFQGNSAPDKSGLPSDRFSAERTGGSVSTLTIQRTQQEDSAVYLCASRDGPNTEAFFGQGTRLTVV.

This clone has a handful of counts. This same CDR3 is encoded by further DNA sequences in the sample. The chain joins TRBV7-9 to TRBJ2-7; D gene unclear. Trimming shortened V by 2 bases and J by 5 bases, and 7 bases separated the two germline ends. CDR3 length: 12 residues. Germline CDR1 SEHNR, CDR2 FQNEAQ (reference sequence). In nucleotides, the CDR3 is TGTGCCAGCAGCTTAATAAGGGACGAGCAGTACTTC. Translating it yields CASSLIRDEQYF.

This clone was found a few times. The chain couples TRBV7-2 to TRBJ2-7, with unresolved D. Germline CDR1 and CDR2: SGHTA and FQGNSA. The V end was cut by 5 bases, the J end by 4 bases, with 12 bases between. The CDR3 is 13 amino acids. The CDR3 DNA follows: TGTGCCAGCAGCCTTTCGTCTGGATACGAGCAGTACTTC. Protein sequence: CASSLSSGYEQYF.

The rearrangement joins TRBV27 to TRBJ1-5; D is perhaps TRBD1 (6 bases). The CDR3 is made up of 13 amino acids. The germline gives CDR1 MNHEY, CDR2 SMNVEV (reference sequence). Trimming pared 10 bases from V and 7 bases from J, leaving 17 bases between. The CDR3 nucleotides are TGTGCCAACGAGACAGGAATGGGACAGCCCCAGCATTTT. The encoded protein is CANETGMGQPQHF.

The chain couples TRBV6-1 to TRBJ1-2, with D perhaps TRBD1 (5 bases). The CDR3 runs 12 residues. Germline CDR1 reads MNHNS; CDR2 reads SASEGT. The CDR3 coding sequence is TGTGGAAAGGGGCATGCGAACTATGGCTACACCTTC. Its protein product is CGKGHANYGYTF.

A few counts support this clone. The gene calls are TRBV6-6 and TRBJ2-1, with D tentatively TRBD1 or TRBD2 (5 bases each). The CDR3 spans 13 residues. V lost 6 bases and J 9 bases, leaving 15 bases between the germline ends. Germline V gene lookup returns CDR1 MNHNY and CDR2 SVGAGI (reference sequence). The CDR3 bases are TGTGCCAGCAGGGGGGATCTTGTGTCTGAGCAGTTCTTC. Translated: CASRGDLVSEQFF.